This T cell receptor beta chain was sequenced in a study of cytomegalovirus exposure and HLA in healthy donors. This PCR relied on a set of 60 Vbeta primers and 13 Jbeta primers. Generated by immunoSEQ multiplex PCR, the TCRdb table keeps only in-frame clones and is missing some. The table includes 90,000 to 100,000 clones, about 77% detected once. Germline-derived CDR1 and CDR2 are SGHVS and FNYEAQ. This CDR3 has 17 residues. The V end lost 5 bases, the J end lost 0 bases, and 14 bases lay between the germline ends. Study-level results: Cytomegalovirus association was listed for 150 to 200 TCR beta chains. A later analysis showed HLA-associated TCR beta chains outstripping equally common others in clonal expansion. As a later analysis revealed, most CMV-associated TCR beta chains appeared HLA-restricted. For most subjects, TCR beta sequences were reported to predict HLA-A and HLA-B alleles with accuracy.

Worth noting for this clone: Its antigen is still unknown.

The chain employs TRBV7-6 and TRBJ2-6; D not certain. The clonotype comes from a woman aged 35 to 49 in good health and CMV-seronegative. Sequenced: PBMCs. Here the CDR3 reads CASSPPFTFSGANVLTF. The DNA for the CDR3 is TGTGCCAGCAGCCCCCCGTTTACTTTCTCTGGGGCCAACGTCCTGACTTTC.